This T cell receptor (beta chain) derives from a study of blood T cell repertoires in COVID-19 (dated by TCRdb to the early 2020s). General notes on the study: Samples covering the acute and convalescent phases of COVID-19 were provided by collaborators in the United States, Italy and Spain. The repertoires were made available in a free public database intended to serve as a resource for research on the immune response to SARS-CoV-2. Where available, HLA class I and class II types were obtained from metadata supplied by the sample provider rather than from assay-based typing. A de-identified subject ID, COVID-19 status, age in years and sex were almost always included in the sample metadata. The prospective study material was composed of cDNA or gDNA derived from T cells, B-cell-depleted T cells, or PBMCs. The samples were drawn from two sources: the first 160 participants of the ongoing ImmuneRACE study, and 1,254 subjects contributed by 6 global collaborators. The dataset comprised deeply sampled blood TCRbeta repertoires from subjects exposed to, actively infected with, or recovered from COVID-19.

Another Seattle source contributed samples from volunteer blood donors who had recovered from COVID-19. Whole blood was collected in K2EDTA tubes by collaborating institutions according to the institutions' own protocols. For TCRbeta analysis, collaborators shipped samples as frozen whole blood, isolated PBMCs, or DNA extracted from either of those sample types. The immunoSEQ Assay, a bias-controlled multiplex PCR, was used to amplify TCRbeta CDR3 regions from genomic DNA. Concerning the study's data processing: Nucleated cell counts per sample were estimated from amplification of reference gene primers within the assay. To quantify the absolute abundance of each unique TCRbeta CDR3 rearrangement, sequence reads were collapsed and filtered. Productive Simpson clonality was computed per sample as the square root of Simpson's diversity index over productive rearrangements. The table comes from immuneACCESS by way of TCRdb, which keeps in-frame sequences with V and J called. Part of the clones is missing from these tables; in studies checked, under half for an unresolved V gene and the rest for unknown reasons. V, J and clone size were drawn from that table, and D and trimming were deduced from the DNA. Across this sample there are some 200,000 clones, with around nine tenths seen only once. The top ten hold around 0.88% of the sample.

Broad study findings and their caveats: Clinical and demographic metadata were provided uncurated, with the amount varying by source and participant.

The germline V gene encodes CDR1 MNHEY and CDR2 SMNVEV (reference sequence). V lost 10 bases and J lost 4 bases; the stretch between them is 18 bases long. The CDR3 spans 14 residues, from the cysteine through the phenylalanine. The only DNA kept is the CDR3, 42 bases in frame from the first base. Note on this clone: The specificity of this receptor is unknown. One base away there is no much larger clone; base qualities are not given.

This clonotype originated in a woman aged 18-29 years who had recovered from COVID-19. What was sequenced was peripheral blood. The V and J genes are TRBV27 and TRBJ2-3, and TRBD2 may be the D gene, going by 6 matching bases. At the DNA level, the sequence is TGTGCCACCGCCTGGGGGGTGGAGGCAGATACGCAGTATTTT. Its protein reads: CATAWGVEADTQYF.